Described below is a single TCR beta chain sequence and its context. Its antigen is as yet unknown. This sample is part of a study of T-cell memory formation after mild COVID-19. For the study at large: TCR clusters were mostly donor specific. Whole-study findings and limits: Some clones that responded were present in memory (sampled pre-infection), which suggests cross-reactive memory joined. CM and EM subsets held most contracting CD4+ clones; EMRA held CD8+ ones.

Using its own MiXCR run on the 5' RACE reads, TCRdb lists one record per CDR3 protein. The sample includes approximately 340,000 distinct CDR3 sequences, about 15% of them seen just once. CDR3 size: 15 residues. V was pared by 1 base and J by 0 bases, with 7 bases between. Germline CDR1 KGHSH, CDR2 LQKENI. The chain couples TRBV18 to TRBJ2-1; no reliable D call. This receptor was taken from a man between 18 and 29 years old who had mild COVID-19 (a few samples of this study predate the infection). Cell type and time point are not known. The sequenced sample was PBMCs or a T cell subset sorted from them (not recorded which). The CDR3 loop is CASSPRVSSYNEQFF. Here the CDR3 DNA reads TGTGCCAGCTCACCACGGGTTAGCTCCTACAATGAGCAGTTCTTC. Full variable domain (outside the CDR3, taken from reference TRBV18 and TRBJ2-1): NAGVMQNPRHLVRRRGQEARLRCSPMKGHSHVYWYRQLPEEGLKFMVYLQKENIIDESGMPKERFSAEFPKEGPSILRIQQVVRGDSAAYFCASSPRVSSYNEQFFGPGTRLTVL.